These 31 T cell receptor beta chains were all obtained from the same sample, sequenced in a study of T cell responses to AZD1222 COVID-19 vaccine. Sequencing used immunoSEQ multiplex PCR; TCRdb keeps in-frame clones, though not all of them. Counted here are just over 150,000 clones, around 85% occurring once; the ten biggest clones make up 5.5% to 8%. The sequences come from peripheral blood, collected after recovery from COVID-19. These receptors came from an adult who had recovered from COVID-19.

The V call is TRBV5-4, the J call TRBJ2-7; 8 bases line up with TRBD1. J lost 6 bases, V lost 3 bases, and 14 bases had no gene match. Germline CDR1 and CDR2: SGHNT and YYREEE (reference sequence). This CDR3 is built from 16 residues. The CDR3 protein is CASSSDRESSYSEQYF. The CDR3 DNA reads TGTGCCAGCAGCTCGGACAGGGAATCTAGCTACAGCGAGCAGTACTTC.

The chain joins TRBV5-6 to TRBJ2-7, with D perhaps given as TRBD1 or TRBD2 (5 bases each). The CDR3 length is 13 residues. The germline CDR1 and CDR2 sequences are SGHDT and YYEEEE. The V gene lost 4 bases and the J gene lost 6 bases, with 14 bases spanning the gap. CDR3 in DNA: TGTGCCAGCAGCGGGACGTTCGGTCTCGAGCAGTACTTC. As protein: CASSGTFGLEQYF. The full variable domain, its missing parts supplied by reference TRBV5-6 and TRBJ2-7, is DAGVTQSPTHLIKTRGQQVTLRCSPKSGHDTVSWYQQALGQGPQFIFQYYEEEERQRGNFPDRFSGHQFPNYSSELNVNALLLGDSALYLCASSGTFGLEQYFGPGTRLTVT.

The chain couples TRBV4-1 to TRBJ1-2, with 8 positions matching TRBD1. Looked up from germline, CDR1 is MGHRA and CDR2 is YSYEKL. This CDR3 spans 15 amino acids. V lost 0 bases, J lost 6 bases, and 6 bases stayed unmatched. CDR3 amino acids: CASSQDLRTGNGYTF. CDR3 bases: TGCGCCAGCAGCCAAGATCTCCGGACAGGGAATGGCTACACCTTC.

CDR3 residues: CASSDFGSDGSYEQYF. The CDR3 DNA reads TGTGCCAGCAGCGACTTTGGTAGCGACGGCTCCTACGAGCAGTACTTC. This chain links TRBV13 with TRBJ2-7; perhaps TRBD2 as D (5 bases). The length of the CDR3 is 16 residues. CDR1 is PRHDT and CDR2 is FYEKMQ in the germline V gene (reference sequence). With 5 bases removed from V and 0 bases from J, the gap between germline ends came to 17 bases.

The chain is built from TRBV9 and TRBJ2-6; D gene uncertain. V was shortened by 3 bases and J by 4 bases, with 8 bases between the two germline ends. CDR1 SGDLS and CDR2 YYNGEE come from the germline V gene. This CDR3 has 14 residues. The CDR3 DNA is TGTGCCAGCAGCGCGAGCGAAGGGGCCAACGTCCTGACTTTC. It is translated as CASSASEGANVLTF.

This clone was picked up one time. This chain links TRBV27 with TRBJ2-7, with 7 bases aligning to TRBD2. Germline V gene lookup returns CDR1 MNHEY and CDR2 SMNVEV (reference sequence). The CDR3 spans 15 residues. V lost 5 bases and J lost 0; bases outside the gene matches: 7. As DNA, the CDR3 is TGTGCCAGCAGTCCCGAGGGCGGGGGCTCCTACGAGCAGTACTTC. It codes for CASSPEGGGSYEQYF.

The J gene is TRBJ2-1, the V gene TRBV7-9; 7 nucleotides agree with TRBD2. Germline-derived CDR1 and CDR2 are SEHNR and FQNEAQ (reference sequence). The V segment lost 5 bases and the J segment 3 bases; nucleotides outside the gene matches: 10. The CDR3 has 16 amino acids. The CDR3 DNA reads TGTGCCAGCAGCCGGGGGGATTTGGGTAGCTACAATGAGCAGTTCTTC. Translating gives CASSRGDLGSYNEQFF.

V gene TRBV24-1 combines with J gene TRBJ2-2; 7 bases are a match to TRBD1. The V gene's germline CDR1 is KGHDR and CDR2 SFDVKD. This CDR3 contains 17 residues. V gave up 3 bases and J gave up 7 bases; unmatched junction bases: 13. Here the CDR3 reads CATSDSGRGGVDGELFF. CDR3 coding DNA: TGTGCCACCAGTGATAGTGGCCGAGGGGGCGTAGACGGGGAGCTGTTTTTT.

The rearrangement joins TRBV12-3 or TRBV12-4 to TRBJ2-1, with D tentatively TRBD1 (7 bases). V was cut by 4 bases and J by 7 bases, with 11 bases left in between. The CDR3 is made up of 13 amino acids. The CDR3 sequence: CASSSQGRNEQFF. For the CDR3, the DNA is TGTGCCAGCAGTTCACAGGGGAGGAATGAGCAGTTCTTC.

The rearrangement links TRBV2 to TRBJ1-1; TRBD1 might be the D (6 bases). Germline CDR1 reads SNHLY; CDR2 reads FYNNEI. V gave up 3 bases and J gave up 4 bases, with 9 bases separating them. The CDR3 is made up of 13 amino acids. The DNA of the CDR3 is TGTGCCAGCAGTGATCAACAGGGCACTGAAGCTTTCTTT. Translated: CASSDQQGTEAFF.

The J gene is TRBJ2-2, the V gene TRBV5-6; a possible D gene is TRBD2 (5 bases). V dropped 2 bases and J dropped 3 bases, with 8 bases sitting between them. This CDR3 spans 14 amino acids. The germline V gene has CDR1 SGHDT and CDR2 YYEEEE. Here the CDR3 DNA reads TGTGCCAGCAGCTTTCCGGGGTACACCGGGGAGCTGTTTTTT. This sequence encodes CASSFPGYTGELFF.

This rearrangement joins TRBV11-2 to TRBJ2-1; possible D gene TRBD2, 6 bases. The CDR3 is 17 residues long. Germline lookup yields CDR1 SGHAT and CDR2 FQNNGV. V was clipped by 4 bases and J by 0 bases, with 16 bases between them. CDR3 region: CASSYPRDGSSYNEQFF. DNA of the CDR3: TGTGCCAGCAGCTACCCTCGGGACGGGAGCTCCTACAATGAGCAGTTCTTC.

V and J are TRBV11-2 and TRBJ1-6; the D is unclear. The V gene's germline CDR1 is SGHAT and CDR2 FQNNGV. Trimming shortened V by 1 base and J by 10 bases, and 14 bases separated the two germline ends. The CDR3 is 15 residues long. The CDR3 is CASSLVDGFGSPLHF. For the CDR3, the DNA is TGTGCCAGCAGCTTAGTGGACGGGTTTGGGTCACCCCTCCACTTT.

In its sample, this clone was seen a few times. The chain is built from TRBV7-9 and TRBJ2-7; possible D gene TRBD1, 6 bases. This CDR3 region has 14 residues. Germline V gene data show CDR1 as SEHNR and CDR2 as FQNEAQ (reference sequence). Between the trimmed V and J ends, which lost 2 bases and 3 bases, there was a span of 11 bases. The CDR3, as DNA: TGTGCCAGCAGCTTATCCAGGGGCCACTACGAGCAGTACTTC. Translated: CASSLSRGHYEQYF.

The chain combines TRBV18 with TRBJ2-7, with 11 bases identical to TRBD2. The CDR3 loop spans 14 amino acids. CDR1 is KGHSH, CDR2 LQKENI, per germline. V trimming: 3 bases; J trimming: 3 bases; junction bases outside the gene matches: 1. This CDR3 is CASSPGTSGYEQYF. The CDR3 DNA reads TGTGCCAGCTCACCGGGGACTAGCGGCTACGAGCAGTACTTC.

V usage is TRBV7-2 and J usage is TRBJ2-7; D gene unclear. Trimming removed 4 bases at V and 3 bases at J, with 7 bases between. CDR1 is SGHTA, CDR2 FQGNSA, per germline. The CDR3 contains 12 residues. The CDR3 DNA reads TGTGCCAGCAGCTCTCACATCTACGAGCAGTACTTC. It is translated as CASSSHIYEQYF.

The chain has TRBV4-3 and TRBJ2-2, with a tentative D call TRBD1 (6 bases). The germline CDR1 and CDR2 sequences are LGHNA and YSLEER. The CDR3 is 16 residues long. V lost 3 bases to trimming and J lost 6 bases, with 17 bases between them. The CDR3: CASSQGLGGIAGELFF. As DNA, the CDR3 is TGCGCCAGCAGCCAGGGCCTAGGGGGAATTGCCGGGGAGCTGTTTTTT.

This clone was seen a handful of times. This sequence joins TRBV5-4 and TRBJ1-5, with 9 bases that match TRBD1. The germline gives CDR1 SGHNT, CDR2 YYREEE (reference sequence). The CDR3 covers 15 residues. The V gene end was trimmed by 6 bases and the J gene end by 5 bases; junction bases not matched to a gene: 9. The CDR3: CASTLDRGIYQPQHF. The CDR3 nucleotides read TGTGCCAGCACCCTGGACAGGGGCATCTATCAGCCCCAGCATTTT.

V is TRBV2 and J is TRBJ2-7; maybe TRBD2 (6 bases). The CDR3 sequence is 12 residues long. Germline loops: CDR1 SNHLY, CDR2 FYNNEI. Trimming stripped 3 bases from V and 7 bases from J, with 10 bases between. The CDR3 DNA sequence: TGTGCCAGCAGTGATTCCGGAGGGGAGCAGTACTTC. Translation: CASSDSGGEQYF.

The rearrangement uses TRBV11-2 and TRBJ2-1, with D tentatively TRBD2 (6 bases). CDR3 length equals 18 residues. In germline, CDR1 is SGHAT, CDR2 FQNNGV. Trimming shortened V by 2 bases and J by 0 bases, and 17 bases separated the two germline ends. CDR3 residues: CASSLLSGPSLSYNEQFF. In DNA form, the CDR3 reads TGTGCCAGCAGCTTACTTAGCGGACCAAGCCTCTCCTACAATGAGCAGTTCTTC.

This sequence joins TRBV2 and TRBJ1-2, with TRBD1 matching 7 bases. Germline CDR1 and CDR2: SNHLY and FYNNEI. The CDR3 runs 13 residues. The J segment lost 2 bases and the V segment lost 11 bases, leaving 8 bases of the junction unmatched. Here the CDR3 DNA reads TGTGCCGGCGGGACAGATAGGAACTATGGCTACACCTTC. Translation gives CAGGTDRNYGYTF.

This chain uses TRBV4-3 with TRBJ1-6; D gene uncertain. Trimming took off 3 bases at V and 2 bases at J, with 5 bases between the two ends. CDR1 and CDR2 from the germline V gene are LGHNA and YSLEER. CDR3 length: 14 amino acids. DNA of the CDR3: TGCGCCAGCAGCCAGGGGACCTATAATTCACCCCTCCACTTT. Translated, it gives CASSQGTYNSPLHF.

V and J are TRBV6-5 and TRBJ2-7; tentatively, D is TRBD1 (6 bases). The CDR3 extends over 13 amino acids. V was cut by 5 bases and J by 1 base, with 9 bases left in between. Germline loops: CDR1 MNHEY, CDR2 SVGAGI. The CDR3 nucleotides read TGTGCCAGCAGTCCTGGACAGTCCTACGAGCAGTACTTC. It encodes CASSPGQSYEQYF.

The chain employs TRBV10-1 and TRBJ2-3; 7 positions match TRBD2. Per the germline V gene, CDR1 is WNHNN and CDR2 is SYGVQD (reference sequence). With 3 bases clipped from V and 3 bases from J, the junction kept 3 bases outside the gene matches. CDR3 size: 14 residues. CDR3 nucleotides: TGCGCCAGCAGTGACGGCGGGAGTACAGATACGCAGTATTTT. It codes for CASSDGGSTDTQYF.

The chain joins TRBV7-2 to TRBJ2-7; 10 positions match TRBD2. The CDR3 runs to 11 residues. The trim removed 5 bases at V and 11 bases at J, leaving 3 bases unmatched. Germline assignment: CDR1 SGHTA and CDR2 FQGNSA. This chain's CDR3 is CASSAGTSEYF. The DNA for the CDR3 is TGTGCCAGCAGCGCCGGGACTAGCGAGTACTTC.

The CDR3 DNA sequence: TGTGCCAGCAGCCAAGATTCCACACAGCGGGGCTACACCTTC. Its translation is CASSQDSTQRGYTF. The chain carries TRBV3-1 (or the pseudogene TRBV3-2) and TRBJ1-2; D ambiguous. Germline CDR1 reads LGHDT; CDR2 reads YNNKEL (reference sequence). There are 14 residues in the CDR3. The germline V and J ends were trimmed by 0 bases and 8 bases, with 13 bases remaining between them.

The chain is built from TRBV6-2 or TRBV6-3 and TRBJ2-1; D is perhaps TRBD2 (6 bases). Trimming removed 2 bases at V and 7 bases at J, with 12 bases between. Germline CDR1 MNHEY, CDR2 SVGEGT. The CDR3 covers 14 residues. In nucleotides, the CDR3 is TGTGCCAGCAGTTACCGGGCGGGGCCAAATGAGCAGTTCTTC. This sequence encodes CASSYRAGPNEQFF.

In its sample, this clone was seen once. The chain couples TRBV28 to TRBJ1-2, with 7 bases fitting TRBD1. Germline V gene lookup returns CDR1 MDHEN and CDR2 SYDVKM. The CDR3 contains 12 residues. Losses at the gene ends were 11 bases for V and 6 bases for J; bases not matched to a gene: 9. In nucleotides, the CDR3 is TGTGCCGGGTACAGGGGCGAAGATGGCTACACCTTC. As protein: CAGYRGEDGYTF.

The genes are TRBV10-3 and TRBJ2-7; tentatively, D is TRBD1 (6 bases). CDR1 is ENHRY and CDR2 is SYGVKD in the germline V gene. Deletions cut 6 bases from V and 0 bases from J, with 21 bases between. The CDR3 loop spans 17 amino acids. CDR3 coding DNA: TGTGCCATCAGAGTAAGAGAGGGACACAAGAACTCCTACGAGCAGTACTTC. It specifies CAIRVREGHKNSYEQYF.

This chain links TRBV19 with TRBJ2-1; weak D call: TRBD1 (6 bases). CDR3 size: 16 residues. V shed 6 bases and J shed 4 bases, with 19 bases lying between them. Germline CDR1 is LNHDA and CDR2 is SQIVND (reference sequence). DNA of the CDR3: TGTGCCAGTAGCTCCGCCCCAGGGGAATTGTACAATGAGCAGTTCTTC. As protein: CASSSAPGELYNEQFF.

The chain carries TRBV10-3 and TRBJ1-1, with D possibly TRBD1 on 6 matching bases. Trimming pared 4 bases from V and 4 bases from J, leaving 16 bases between. The V gene's germline CDR1 is ENHRY and CDR2 SYGVKD. The CDR3 totals 15 residues. As DNA, the CDR3 is TGTGCCATCAGTGTAAGCAGCGGACAGATCACTGAAGCTTTCTTT. Encoded protein: CAISVSSGQITEAFF.